This TCR beta chain was sequenced during a study of response to subunit inactivated influenza vaccine. The table lists this clonotype with many counts. MiXCR, run by TCRdb on the RT-PCR reads, gives a single entry per CDR3 protein. The table lists some 550,000 distinct CDR3 sequences, less than 25% of them singletons, with approximately 3% in the top ten. The CDR3 runs to 14 residues. V was trimmed by 6 bases and J by 2 bases, leaving 10 bases between them. The data also belong to a second study, concerning T cells expressing NK-cell markers. From that second work: Libraries used 5'RACE template switching adding universal primer site and UMIs. Among eight sequenced donors, seven carried HCMV seropositivity while one was seronegative. Six or seven donors showed dominant NKG2C+ clonotypes comprising about 1.0-8% of their CD8+ T cells. Expanded clones of NKG2C+ T cells had an unclear HCMV specificity.

The sample was CD4+ T cells sorted from PBMCs, taken approximately 12 days after vaccination. The sequence derives from a man in his fifties who received an inactivated influenza vaccine. The chain has TRBV12-3 or TRBV12-4 and TRBJ2-2; D might be TRBD1 (6 bases). The CDR3: CASRPGTNTGELFF. The CDR3 nucleotides read TGTGCCAGCAGACCCGGGACAAACACCGGGGAGCTGTTTTTT.